This T cell receptor beta chain originates from a study of blood T cell repertoires in COVID-19. Study-level information: PBMCs, B-cell-depleted T cells, or T cells provided the cDNA or gDNA that made up the material.

Seattle's cohort entered during active infection and was followed longitudinally. V lost 3 bases and J 3 bases, leaving 4 bases between the germline ends. Germline CDR1 SGHNT, CDR2 YYREEE (reference sequence). The CDR3 loop spans 11 amino acids. This clone turned up a few times. Sequenced by immunoSEQ multiplex PCR; TCRdb stores in-frame clones only, minus some. The sample lists about 48,000 clones, 65% to 90% occurring once. This chain links TRBV5-4 with TRBJ2-7; D remains ambiguous. Sequencing was carried out using peripheral blood. This receptor was obtained from an elderly woman with COVID-19, enrolled during active disease. This CDR3 reads CASSSGYEQYF. CDR3 DNA sequence: TGTGCCAGCAGCTCAGGCTACGAGCAGTACTTC.